The 12 T cell receptor beta chains reported below all come from one sample, sequenced in a study of cytomegalovirus exposure and HLA in healthy donors. Primers: 60 Vbeta forward and 13 Jbeta reverse. The data were produced by immunoSEQ multiplex PCR, yet TCRdb's version contains in-frame clones alone and is incomplete. Of some 170,000 clones in the sample, roughly 76% are singletons; the top ten hold roughly 5.2%. Sequenced: PBMCs. The receptors were gathered from a woman aged 18 to 35 in good health and CMV-seropositive.

V is TRBV5-4 and J is TRBJ2-6; no firm D call. The CDR3 loop spans 14 amino acids. Looked up from germline, CDR1 is SGHNT and CDR2 is YYREEE (reference sequence). Between the trimmed V and J ends, which lost 2 bases and 0 bases, there was a span of 3 bases. CDR3 amino acids: CASSFSSGANVLTF. Here the CDR3 DNA reads TGTGCCAGCAGCTTCAGCTCTGGGGCCAACGTCCTGACTTTC.

The chain has TRBV25-1 and TRBJ1-2, with D perhaps TRBD1 (6 bases). V was trimmed by 4 bases and J by 6 bases, leaving 18 bases between them. CDR3 length: 15 amino acids. CDR1 is MGHDK, CDR2 SYGVNS, per germline. The CDR3 DNA reads as TGTGCCAGCAGTGGGTTTGGGACACCACGCGATGGCTACACCTTC. Residues: CASSGFGTPRDGYTF.

The rearrangement uses TRBV23-1 and TRBJ1-2; D is perhaps TRBD1 (6 bases). TRBV23-1 is sorted into the ORF group, with uncertain function. Deletions cut 2 bases from V and 8 bases from J, with 15 bases between. The CDR3 runs to 14 residues. The CDR3 nucleotides read TGCGCCAGCAGTCAAGCCGGGGGGGCTTACGGCTACACCTTC. Its protein product is CASSQAGGAYGYTF.

The V gene is TRBV7-2, the J gene TRBJ1-4, with D possibly TRBD1 on 6 matching bases. The germline V gene encodes CDR1 SGHTA and CDR2 FQGNSA. Deletions cut 1 base from V and 4 bases from J, with 10 bases between. This CDR3 has 15 amino acids. For the CDR3, the DNA is TGTGCCAGCAGCTTAGTGACAGGCTATAATGAAAAACTGTTTTTT. It yields the protein CASSLVTGYNEKLFF.

This clone appeared a few times. The CDR3 coding sequence is TGCGCCAGCAGTGCCCGTGGGGGGGGCCATGAGCAGTTCTTC. Its translation: CASSARGGGHEQFF. The chain is built from TRBV10-1 and TRBJ2-1; tentative D call: TRBD2 (7 bases). The germline V and J ends were trimmed by 4 bases and 8 bases, with 15 bases remaining between them. The germline V gene encodes CDR1 WNHNN and CDR2 SYGVQD (reference sequence). CDR3 size: 14 residues.

The chain has TRBV13 and TRBJ2-3; TRBD2 matches 10 bases. V gave up 4 bases and J gave up 2 bases; unmatched junction bases: 9. CDR1 is PRHDT, CDR2 FYEKMQ, per germline (reference sequence). The CDR3 sequence is 17 residues long. For the CDR3, the DNA is TGTGCCAGCAGCTACTCTAGCGGGGGCGGATCCACAGATACGCAGTATTTT. Translated: CASSYSSGGGSTDTQYF.

The genes are TRBV19 and TRBJ1-5; 7 bases map to TRBD1. V dropped 2 bases and J dropped 3; count of bases not matched to a gene: 7. Germline V gives CDR1 LNHDA, CDR2 SQIVND (reference sequence). The CDR3 sequence is 16 residues long. The CDR3 coding sequence is TGTGCCAGTAGTATACGGGCCAGGGGGTCCAATCAGCCCCAGCATTTT. Amino acids: CASSIRARGSNQPQHF.

The chain couples TRBV6-5 to TRBJ2-7; 12 bases fit TRBD1. This CDR3 comprises 15 residues. The germline CDR1 and CDR2 sequences are MNHEY and SVGAGI. Trimming cost V 6 bases and J 7 bases; bases outside gene matches: 10. CDR3 protein: CASRVLGQGAREQYF. The CDR3, as DNA: TGTGCCAGCAGGGTGCTGGGACAGGGGGCGCGTGAGCAGTACTTC.

This clone is a singleton in its sample. In DNA form, the CDR3 reads TGTGCCAGCAGTCCAGGGTATGAGGGCTACACCTTC. This sequence encodes CASSPGYEGYTF. This rearrangement joins TRBV28 to TRBJ1-2; D is perhaps TRBD1 (5 bases). V was shortened by 5 bases and J by 8 bases, with 12 bases between the two germline ends. CDR1 and CDR2 (germline): MDHEN, SYDVKM. This CDR3 has 12 amino acids.

This clone was seen a handful of times. The chain uses TRBV7-9 and TRBJ1-3, with a tentative D call TRBD1 (5 bases). The CDR3 has 14 amino acids. Germline V gene data show CDR1 as SEHNR and CDR2 as FQNEAQ (reference sequence). With 2 bases removed from V and 4 bases from J, the gap between germline ends came to 9 bases. CDR3 nucleotide sequence: TGTGCCAGCAGCTTAAAGGGGTACGGAAACACCATATATTTT. It is translated as CASSLKGYGNTIYF.

This clone was picked up a small number of times. The rearrangement links TRBV27 to TRBJ2-3, with D tentatively TRBD1 (5 bases). The V gene lost 5 bases and the J gene lost 2 bases, with 17 bases spanning the gap. The CDR3 extends over 16 amino acids. Germline lookup yields CDR1 MNHEY and CDR2 SMNVEV (reference sequence). CDR3 sequence reads: CASSRAWGTNTDTQYF. In DNA, the CDR3 is TGTGCCAGCAGTCGGGCATGGGGCACCAACACAGATACGCAGTATTTT.

This clone showed up just once. The chain has TRBV5-4 and TRBJ2-7; 7 nucleotides match TRBD2. J gave up 3 bases and V 0 bases, and 6 bases lay outside the gene matches. The CDR3 spans 15 residues. From germline, CDR1 is SGHNT and CDR2 YYREEE (reference sequence). CDR3 residues: CASSLESGEGYEQYF. DNA for the CDR3: TGTGCCAGCAGCTTGGAGTCCGGGGAGGGCTACGAGCAGTACTTC.